The clone carrying this T cell receptor (beta chain) was recorded a few times. Its antigen is still unknown. V shed 0 bases, J shed 0 bases, and the junction held 8 bases outside the gene matches. Germline CDR1 DFQATT, CDR2 SNEGSKA (reference sequence). This CDR3 has 17 residues. TCRdb re-called the 5' RACE reads through MiXCR, storing one row per CDR3 protein. Of about 42,000 distinct CDR3 sequences in the sample, around 20% were seen once. Broader study findings: In terms of TCR gene usage, tumor memory CD4+ T cells clustered together with blood and lymph node memory CD4+ cells, as well as with lymph node naive CD4+ cells.

Tregs were sorted as CD4+CD25+CD127-/low cells. The sequence was obtained from a female donor with breast cancer. The material sequenced was Tregs sorted from blood. This chain uses TRBV20-1 with TRBJ2-1; 7 bases are shared with TRBD2. CDR3 amino acids: CSARDTFGLDSYNEQFF. In nucleotides, the CDR3 is TGCAGTGCTAGAGACACCTTTGGACTAGACTCCTACAATGAGCAGTTCTTC.